This TCR beta chain stems from a study of blood T cell repertoires in COVID-19. Residents of about two dozen US areas, aged about 18 to 95 years, made up the participants. Sequencing was performed with immunoSEQ multiplex PCR; in TCRdb, only in-frame clones are kept and a portion is missing. The profile covers 200,000 to 250,000 clones, with about 84% appearing a single time and about 1.8% taken by the ten largest. This clonotype was sampled from a man in his 60s who had recovered from COVID-19. Input material: PBMCs or T cells enriched from blood (not recorded which).

This CDR3 reads CASSIGQNTEAFF. The DNA of the CDR3 is TGTGCCAGCAGTATTGGACAGAACACTGAAGCTTTCTTT. This sequence joins TRBV11-2 and TRBJ1-1, with TRBD1 as a possible D gene (5 bases). This CDR3 spans 13 amino acids. Trimming removed 6 bases at V and 1 base at J, with 9 bases between. CDR1 is SGHAT, CDR2 FQNNGV, per germline.